Listed below are T cell receptor beta chains from one sample, sequenced in a study of cytomegalovirus exposure and HLA in healthy donors. Sequenced by immunoSEQ multiplex PCR; TCRdb stores in-frame clones only, minus some. Here the sample spans roughly 86,000 clones, more than 55% being singletons. The specimen was PBMCs. The receptors originated from a woman aged 50 to 60 in good health and CMV-seropositive. Each CDR3 is given with its conserved first and last residue. D genes are given only for firm matches. Size tells how often a clone was seen (once, few, many) or the class of an expanded clone, and some rows leave it out.

v_gene	j_gene	abundance	d_gene	len	CDR3nt	CDR3aa
TRBV4-2	TRBJ2-3	NA	NA	14	TGTGCCAGCAGCCTCCGGACAGCTACAGATACGCAGTATTTT	CASSLRTATDTQYF
TRBV6-5	TRBJ2-1	NA	NA	14	TGTGCCAGACCCAGCGACAGCCCCTACAATGAGCAGTTCTTC	CARPSDSPYNEQFF
TRBV4-3	TRBJ2-7	NA	TRBD1	16	TGCGCCAGCAGCCAAGATTGGACAGGGATCTCCTATGAGCAGTACTTC	CASSQDWTGISYEQYF
TRBV5-4	TRBJ2-3	once	TRBD2	17	TGTGCCAGCAGCTTGCGACTAGCGGGGGACGCGGGAGATACGCAGTATTTT	CASSLRLAGDAGDTQYF
TRBV27	TRBJ2-2	NA	TRBD1	16	TGTGCCAGCAGTGTCCAGGGGGCAAGGAACACCGGGGAGCTGTTTTTT	CASSVQGARNTGELFF
TRBV18	TRBJ2-7	once	NA	15	TGTGCCAGCTCACCACAGATGCAGGGAACCTACGAGCAGTACTTC	CASSPQMQGTYEQYF
TRBV28	TRBJ2-7	NA	TRBD2	15	TGTGCCAGCAGTCCCGGGACTAGCGTACACTACGAGCAGTACTTC	CASSPGTSVHYEQYF
TRBV4-2	TRBJ1-1	NA	NA	15	TGTGCCAGCAGCCAATGGGATGGGGGGACCACTGAAGCTTTCTTT	CASSQWDGGTTEAFF
TRBV7-3	TRBJ2-1	NA	TRBD2	14	TGTGCCAGCAGCTTAGTAGCGGGGGTCACGGAGCAGTTCTTC	CASSLVAGVTEQFF
TRBV10-3	TRBJ1-2	NA	TRBD1	13	TGTGCCATCAGTGAGGACAGGGTTGGTGGCTACACCTTC	CAISEDRVGGYTF
TRBV29-1	TRBJ1-2	NA	TRBD1	12	TGCAGCGCGACAGGGGCCGTTTACGGCTACACCTTC	CSATGAVYGYTF
TRBV29-1	TRBJ1-2	NA	TRBD1	14	TGCAGCGTTGAAGCCCTGGACAGGGGGGATGGCTACACCTTC	CSVEALDRGDGYTF
TRBV7-6	TRBJ1-1	few	NA	14	TGTGCCAGCAGCTTAGGTGAGGGTAACACTGAAGCTTTCTTT	CASSLGEGNTEAFF
TRBV7-2	TRBJ1-5	NA	NA	13	TGTGCCAGCACCGCGGATTTGAATCAGCCCCAGCATTTT	CASTADLNQPQHF
TRBV18	TRBJ1-5	NA	NA	12	TGTGCCAGCTCACCACCGAGTGAGCCCCAGCATTTT	CASSPPSEPQHF